Below, 22 T cell receptor beta chains from the same sample are listed, as sequenced in a study of shared clonotypes between healthy human individuals (dated by TCRdb to about 2020). Library generation was performed with the immunoSEQ multiplex PCR assay. The source is immuneACCESS, and TCRdb retained only in-frame sequences with V and J called. Part of the clones is not carried over; for the studies checked, unresolved V genes explain less than half of this, and the remainder is unexplained. Recorded for this sample are some 660,000 clones; around 78% of them occurred a single time. Around 1.8% of the sample comes from the top ten. Source material: memory CD4+ T cells sorted from blood. The cell subset or site label on this specimen signifies: CD45RA-negative fraction. Receptor source: a woman under 40 in good health.

The chain uses TRBV6-1 and TRBJ1-2, with a tentative D call TRBD1 (6 bases). Looked up from germline, CDR1 is MNHNS and CDR2 is SASEGT. This CDR3 is 14 amino acids long. Between the trimmed V and J ends, which lost 3 bases and 6 bases, there was a span of 14 bases. The CDR3 loop reads CASSDVQGKDGYTF. DNA of the CDR3: TGTGCCAGCAGTGACGTTCAGGGGAAGGATGGCTACACCTTC.

The J gene is TRBJ1-1, the V gene TRBV28; perhaps TRBD1 as D (6 bases). This CDR3 is built from 14 residues. Germline values: CDR1 MDHEN, CDR2 SYDVKM. V lost 7 bases and J 5 bases, leaving 17 bases between the germline ends. Written as DNA, the CDR3 is TGTGCCAGCACCCGGGGGCCCCCCGGGACTGAAGCTTTCTTT. Protein sequence: CASTRGPPGTEAFF.

This clone appeared once. The gene calls are TRBV29-1 and TRBJ1-1; D ambiguous. Per germline, CDR1 SQVTM and CDR2 ANQGSEA. V was clipped by 3 bases and J by 11 bases, with 13 bases between them. The CDR3 is 11 amino acids. Here the CDR3 DNA reads TGCAGCGTTGATTCCTACCACGAGGCTTTCTTT. Translated: CSVDSYHEAFF.

This clone came up once. V gene TRBV18 combines with J gene TRBJ1-1; a weak D match, TRBD1 (5 bases). The CDR3 has 17 residues. V shed 2 bases and J shed 1 base, with 17 bases lying between them. In germline, CDR1 is KGHSH, CDR2 LQKENI. CDR3 region: CASSPRGGGRTNTEAFF. CDR3 DNA sequence: TGTGCCAGCTCACCAAGGGGTGGTGGCAGAACGAACACTGAAGCTTTCTTT.

Note on this clone: A far more abundant clone sits one base away, making this likely a read error. V is TRBV7-2 and J is TRBJ2-7, with 8 bases fitting TRBD1. The CDR3 loop spans 15 amino acids. From germline, CDR1 is SGHTA and CDR2 FQGNSA. V gave up 2 bases and J gave up 9 bases; unmatched junction bases: 12. The CDR3 region has the DNA TGTGCCAGCAGCTTAAGGGGGACAGGAGGAAACGGGCAGTACTTC. This translates into CASSLRGTGGNGQYF.

The V call is TRBV4-2, the J call TRBJ2-2, with 10 bases aligning to TRBD1. Trimming removed 4 bases from V and 5 bases from J; junction bases left unmatched: 4. Germline CDR1 is LGHNA and CDR2 is YNFKEQ. The CDR3 consists of 15 residues. The CDR3 nucleotides read TGTGCCAGCAGCCGAGACAGGGGGCGGACCGGGGAGCTGTTTTTT. Translating it yields CASSRDRGRTGELFF.

CDR3 coding DNA: TGCGCCAGCAATGGACCATTTCTGAACACTGAAGCTTTCTTT. Translated, it gives CASNGPFLNTEAFF. V and J are TRBV10-2 and TRBJ1-1; D gene ambiguous. Trimming took 7 bases from V and 0 from J, leaving 12 bases between them. The CDR3 totals 14 residues. Germline V gene data show CDR1 as WSHSY and CDR2 as SAAADI.

CDR3 DNA sequence: TGCGCCAGCAGTGAGTCGAGCAGCAATCAGCCCCAGCATTTT. Amino acid sequence: CASSESSSNQPQHF. J is TRBJ1-5 and V is TRBV10-2; no definite D call. The V and J ends lost 0 bases and 1 base respectively, with 4 bases between them. CDR3 size: 14 residues. Germline loops: CDR1 WSHSY, CDR2 SAAADI.

The V call is TRBV6-1, the J call TRBJ2-5; D may be TRBD2 (6 bases). The germline CDR1 and CDR2 sequences are MNHNS and SASEGT. Trimming cost V 2 bases and J 4 bases, with 11 bases left between them. The CDR3 sequence is 14 residues long. The CDR3 sequence is CASSEIRGRETQYF. In DNA, the CDR3 is TGTGCCAGCAGTGAAATTCGGGGGAGAGAGACCCAGTACTTC.

The chain is built from TRBV5-1 and TRBJ1-2; no clear D. Germline CDR1 SGHRS, CDR2 YFSETQ. Deletions cut 4 bases from V and 4 bases from J, with 11 bases between. The CDR3 is 13 amino acids. The CDR3 sequence is CASSPQPPYGYTF. CDR3 DNA: TGCGCCAGCAGCCCACAGCCTCCCTATGGCTACACCTTC.

The rearrangement uses TRBV27 and TRBJ2-6; 9 bases are a match to TRBD1. This CDR3 spans 16 amino acids. The trim removed 4 bases at V and 2 bases at J, leaving 3 bases unmatched. Germline loops: CDR1 MNHEY, CDR2 SMNVEV (reference sequence). CDR3 nucleotides: TGTGCCAGCAGTTCAACAGGGGGCGCTGGGGCCAACGTCCTGACTTTC. Translated: CASSSTGGAGANVLTF.

A word on this clone: One base away lies a much larger clone, so this may be a sequencing read error. At the DNA level, this CDR3 is encoded by other sequences in the same sample as well. The chain couples TRBV5-1 to TRBJ2-1; the match to TRBD2 covers 10 bases. Germline V gives CDR1 SGHRS, CDR2 YFSETQ. With V trimmed by 0 bases and J by 4 bases, 1 base remained unmatched. The CDR3 is 15 amino acids. In DNA form, the CDR3 reads TGCGCCAGCAGCTTGGGGACTAGCGGTTACAATGAGCAGTTCTTC. Protein: CASSLGTSGYNEQFF.

J is TRBJ2-7 and V is TRBV6-1, with a possible D match to TRBD1 (6 bases). V lost 7 bases to trimming and J lost 3 bases, with 19 bases between them. CDR1 and CDR2 (germline): MNHNS, SASEGT. The CDR3 loop spans 15 amino acids. The CDR3 here is CASKNPATGYYEQYF. The CDR3 DNA is TGTGCCAGCAAAAACCCGGCGACAGGTTACTACGAGCAGTACTTC.

The table lists this clone with a few counts. The rearrangement links TRBV5-1 to TRBJ1-2, with a tentative D call TRBD1 (5 bases). The length of the CDR3 is 14 residues. V was clipped by 2 bases and J by 5 bases, with 13 bases between them. The V gene's germline CDR1 is SGHRS and CDR2 YFSETQ. CDR3 in amino acids: CASSLTGGGYGYTF. Here the CDR3 DNA reads TGCGCCAGCAGCTTAACAGGCGGAGGGTATGGCTACACCTTC.

A note on this clone: At one end the junction does not follow the germline gene, possibly because of a read error. The genes are TRBV10-3 and TRBJ2-5; D gene uncertain. The length of the CDR3 is 11 residues. Germline CDR1 and CDR2: ENHRY and SYGVKD. CDR3 amino acids: CAIRDHETQYF. Written as DNA, the CDR3 is TGTGCCATCAGGGACCACGAGACCCAGTACTTC.

The chain couples TRBV6-5 to TRBJ1-2, with 9 bases lining up with TRBD1. V shed 6 bases, J shed 8 bases, and the junction held 7 bases outside the gene matches. Germline V gene data show CDR1 as MNHEY and CDR2 as SVGAGI. This CDR3 spans 13 amino acids. This CDR3 reads CASRPTGGRGYTF. In DNA form, the CDR3 reads TGTGCCAGCAGACCTACAGGGGGCCGCGGCTACACCTTC.

This sequence joins TRBV7-9 and TRBJ2-7; tentative D call: TRBD1 (5 bases). The germline CDR1 and CDR2 sequences are SEHNR and FQNEAQ (reference sequence). This CDR3 is 15 amino acids long. V gave up 0 bases and J gave up 3 bases, with 12 bases separating them. In DNA, the CDR3 is TGTGCCAGCAGCTTAGCCGCAGGGAACGTCTACGAGCAGTACTTC. Its protein is CASSLAAGNVYEQYF.

The genes are TRBV10-3 and TRBJ2-5, with 7 nucleotides matching TRBD2. Trimming cost V 4 bases and J 2 bases; bases outside gene matches: 7. CDR3 length: 15 residues. Germline V gene data show CDR1 as ENHRY and CDR2 as SYGVKD. CDR3 amino acids: CAISVGAGRQETQYF. The CDR3 DNA sequence: TGTGCCATCAGTGTGGGAGCGGGAAGACAAGAGACCCAGTACTTC.

The chain carries TRBV11-2 and TRBJ2-1; TRBD2 matches 11 bases. CDR1 and CDR2 (germline): SGHAT, FQNNGV. J lost 4 bases, V lost 4 bases, and 6 bases had no gene match. The CDR3 length is 16 residues. The CDR3 region is CASSSLTSGAYNEQFF. In DNA, the CDR3 is TGTGCCAGCAGCTCCCTGACTAGCGGGGCTTACAATGAGCAGTTCTTC.

The chain uses TRBV2 and TRBJ2-1; D gene uncertain. Trimming shortened V by 4 bases and J by 9 bases, and 16 bases separated the two germline ends. Per the germline V gene, CDR1 is SNHLY and CDR2 is FYNNEI. CDR3 length equals 14 residues. DNA of the CDR3: TGTGCCAGCAGTGCCGGCTTCCTCCGTTTTGAGCAGTTCTTC. This translates into CASSAGFLRFEQFF.

This sequence joins TRBV30 and TRBJ1-5, with D unresolved. CDR3 size: 13 residues. V gave up 2 bases and J gave up 4 bases, with 9 bases separating them. Per the germline V gene, CDR1 is GTSNPN and CDR2 is SVGIG (reference sequence). Written as DNA, the CDR3 is TGTGCCTGGAGTCTGGTCAATAATCAGCCCCAGCATTTT. Translating it yields CAWSLVNNQPQHF.

The gene calls are TRBV11-1 and TRBJ1-1; TRBD1 might be the D (5 bases). The V and J ends lost 3 bases and 4 bases respectively, with 12 bases between them. There are 14 residues in the CDR3. CDR1 and CDR2 from the germline V gene are SGHAT and FQDESV (reference sequence). The CDR3 loop is CASSFSEGPTEAFF. The CDR3 DNA reads as TGTGCCAGCAGCTTCTCCGAGGGGCCCACTGAAGCTTTCTTT.